Listed below are T cell receptor beta chains from one sample, sequenced in a study of blood T cell repertoires in COVID-19. Data came from immunoSEQ multiplex PCR; TCRdb stores just in-frame clones and leaves some out. Of 85,000 to 90,000 clones listed, more than 75% are singletons. The specimen was peripheral blood. The receptors originated from a human donor in a cohort sampled during active COVID-19. The CDR3 runs from the conserved cysteine through the conserved F or W. The D gene is left open where the match is weak. Clone size, where shown, is once, few, many, or a class for clones that have expanded.

abundance	v_gene	len	d_gene	j_gene	CDR3aa	CDR3nt
NA	TRBV5-4	16	NA	TRBJ2-5	CASSLRVRGRGETQYF	TGTGCCAGCAGCTTGCGGGTCAGGGGGCGGGGGGAGACCCAGTACTTC
NA	TRBV5-1	12	NA	TRBJ2-3	CASSLQRDTQYF	TGCGCCAGCAGCTTGCAGAGGGATACGCAGTATTTT
NA	TRBV19	15	NA	TRBJ2-1	CASSIGRGGYNEQFF	TGTGCCAGTAGTATTGGTAGGGGGGGATACAATGAGCAGTTCTTC
NA	TRBV4-1	16	NA	TRBJ1-2	CASSQASRGPDYGYTF	TGCGCCAGCAGCCAAGCATCGCGGGGGCCTGACTATGGCTACACCTTC
NA	TRBV9	15	NA	TRBJ2-4	CASSVGSLAKNIQYF	TGTGCCAGCAGCGTCGGGAGCCTAGCCAAAAACATTCAGTACTTC
NA	TRBV13	14	NA	TRBJ2-7	CASSLDSDLREQYF	TGTGCCAGCAGCCTGGACAGTGACCTACGCGAGCAGTACTTC
NA	TRBV21-1	15	NA	TRBJ2-5	CASSKGANRKKTQYF	TGTGCCAGCAGCAAAGGGGCAAACCGCAAGAAGACCCAGTACTTC
NA	TRBV9	15	NA	TRBJ2-7	CASSVGTFSSYEQYF	TGTGCCAGCAGCGTAGGGACATTTTCGTCCTACGAGCAGTACTTC
NA	TRBV6-7	17	TRBD2	TRBJ2-2	CASSWGLAGGVTGELFF	TGTGCCAGCAGTTGGGGACTAGCGGGAGGAGTTACCGGGGAGCTGTTTTTT
NA	TRBV18	16	TRBD1	TRBJ2-3	CASSLSRDRTTDTQYF	TGTGCCAGCTCTCTTAGCCGGGACAGGACCACAGATACGCAGTATTTT
NA	TRBV19	15	TRBD1	TRBJ2-7	CASSNGQGPSYEQYF	TGTGCCAGTAGTAACGGACAGGGGCCCTCCTACGAGCAGTACTTC
NA	TRBV3-1/TRBV3-2	16	TRBD1	TRBJ2-2	CASSQRSKQGARTLFF	TGTGCCAGCAGCCAAAGATCGAAACAGGGGGCGCGGACGCTGTTTTTT
once	TRBV7-3	15	TRBD2	TRBJ2-3	CASSFEAGESDTQYF	TGTGCCAGCAGCTTCGAGGCGGGAGAATCAGATACGCAGTATTTT
NA	TRBV19	14	TRBD1	TRBJ2-4	CASSEGQGANIQYF	TGTGCCAGTAGTGAAGGACAGGGGGCCAACATTCAGTACTTC
few	TRBV10-3	16	NA	TRBJ1-3	CAISESRRGSGNTIYF	TGTGCCATCAGTGAGTCTCGAAGGGGGTCTGGAAACACCATATATTTT
NA	TRBV4-3	15	TRBD2	TRBJ2-1	CASSLERGSYNEQFF	TGCGCCAGCAGCCTAGAGCGGGGGTCCTACAATGAGCAGTTCTTC
NA	TRBV6-6	14	NA	TRBJ2-5	CASTYANSQETQYF	TGTGCCAGCACCTATGCGAACAGCCAAGAGACCCAGTACTTC
NA	TRBV19	12	NA	TRBJ2-5	CASSTRSETQYF	TGTGCCAGTAGTACTCGGTCAGAGACCCAGTACTTC
NA	TRBV5-6	15	TRBD2	TRBJ2-7	CASRSGTSGIYEQYF	TGTGCCAGCAGGTCCGGGACTAGCGGGATCTACGAGCAGTACTTC
NA	TRBV10-3	15	TRBD2	TRBJ2-3	CAISATSGPTDTQYF	TGTGCCATCAGTGCCACTAGCGGTCCCACAGATACGCAGTATTTT
NA	TRBV5-1	14	TRBD1	TRBJ1-2	CASGVTGTNYGYTF	TGCGCCAGCGGGGTGACAGGGACTAACTATGGCTACACCTTC
NA	TRBV28	15	NA	TRBJ1-5	CASSLISGVGQPQHF	TGTGCCAGCAGTTTAATATCAGGGGTGGGTCAGCCCCAGCATTTT
NA	TRBV12-3/TRBV12-4	13	TRBD1	TRBJ1-2	CASSEQGAYGYTF	TGTGCCAGCAGCGAACAGGGGGCTTATGGCTACACCTTC
NA	TRBV5-6	14	TRBD2	TRBJ2-1	CASSRLAGGYEQFF	TGTGCCAGCAGCAGACTAGCGGGGGGCTATGAGCAGTTCTTC
NA	TRBV2	19	TRBD2	TRBJ2-3	CASSDGLAGGRSSTDTQYF	TGTGCCAGCAGTGACGGGTTGGCAGGCGGGAGGTCTAGCACAGATACGCAGTATTTT
NA	TRBV12-5	17	TRBD1	TRBJ1-1	CASGLPTGTVLNTEAFF	TGTGCTAGTGGTTTGCCAACCGGGACAGTGTTGAACACTGAAGCTTTCTTT
NA	TRBV6-1	15	NA	TRBJ2-3	CASSEWYGESDTQYF	TGTGCCAGCAGTGAATGGTACGGGGAGTCAGATACGCAGTATTTT
NA	TRBV7-9	15	TRBD1	TRBJ2-5	CASSFNQGAGETQYF	TGTGCCAGCAGCTTTAATCAGGGGGCCGGCGAGACCCAGTACTTC